A single T cell receptor (beta chain) is shown here with its context. This sample stems from a study of cytotoxic CD8 clonotypes in ibrutinib-treated CLL. Germline loops: CDR1 MNHEY, CDR2 SVGAGI. The CDR3 contains 11 residues. V was pared by 7 bases and J by 3 bases, with 7 bases between. Libraries were prepared by immunoSEQ multiplex PCR; TCRdb keeps only in-frame clonotypes and omits some of them. The data contain 200,000 to 250,000 clones, approximately 79% of them singletons. This sequence originates from a human donor with chronic lymphocytic leukemia. The chain joins TRBV6-5 to TRBJ2-7; a weak D match, TRBD2 (5 bases). This sample comprised PBMCs, obtained after 12 months of ibrutinib treatment. The CDR3 region has the DNA TGTGCCAGCACCGACTACTACGAGCAGTACTTC. The encoded protein is CASTDYYEQYF.